This T cell receptor (beta chain) was obtained from a study of OX40 agonist ivuxolimab in advanced cancers. Study-wide context: Ivuxolimab was a fully human IgG2 agonistic monoclonal antibody targeting the costimulatory receptor OX40 (CD134). Intravenous ivuxolimab was administered to patients every 2 weeks at six dose levels: 0.01, 0.1, 0.3, 1.5, 3 and 10 mg/kg. Of the approximately 50 dose-escalation patients, hepatocellular carcinoma was present in roughly 19, melanoma in some 15, renal cell carcinoma in 9 and head and neck cancer in 9. The dose-escalation cohort was roughly 83% male with a mean age of approximately 59 years, ranging from roughly 20 to 80. Prior anti-PD-1, anti-PD-L1 or anti-CTLA-4 therapy was permitted, and about two fifths of dose-escalation patients had received checkpoint inhibitors. Partial responses occurred in three dose-escalation patients, of whom one had hepatocellular carcinoma and two had cutaneous melanoma. Peripheral TCRbeta sequencing was intended to test whether TCR sequence diversity was altered and clonal T-cell expansion was caused by ivuxolimab. The paper describes the monotherapy dose-escalation part (N of about 52 patients) of the phase I trial of ivuxolimab. What the authors observed across the whole study: At doses from 0.1 to 3.0 mg/kg, clonal expansion was seen in both CD4+ and CD8+ blood T cells between baseline and week 6. In partial responders in the 0.1-3.0 mg/kg groups, normalized peripheral clonal expansion was found to be among the lowest, especially among CD8+ T cells. Low levels of normalized T-cell clonal expansion were also seen in some patients who did not respond. Which antigens the clonally expanded peripheral T cells were specific for was not determined. After ivuxolimab, expanded clones were on average more numerous among CD8+ T cells than among CD4+ T cells.

As to this clone: Which antigen it targets is not known. No much larger clonotype is one base removed from it; base qualities were not supplied.

Genomic DNA was extracted from sorted cells for sequencing of the TCRbeta CDR3 region. The immunoSEQ Assay was used for sequencing of TCRbeta CDR3 regions. The source is immuneACCESS, and TCRdb retained only in-frame sequences with V and J called. Part of the clones is not carried over; for the studies checked, unresolved V genes explain less than half of this, and the remainder is unexplained. This sample has tens of thousands of clones in its table, and more than 75% of those were observed once. The ten largest clones add up to 1.5% to 2.5% of the sample. Trimming takes 0 bases from V and 8 bases from J, and the germline ends sit 14 bases apart. The CDR3 covers 15 residues, taking in both the cysteine and the phenylalanine. The only DNA kept is the CDR3, 45 bases in frame from the first base. The germline V gene encodes CDR1 SGHRS and CDR2 YFSETQ. The trial excluded patients who had a history of autoimmune disease or were on systemic immunosuppression. Peripheral blood for TCR sequencing was collected from all dose cohorts at baseline, on cycle 4 day 1, and on cycle 7 day 1. Samples were obtained from an open-label, multicenter, first-in-human phase I dose-escalation trial of ivuxolimab. The trial enrolled adults with locally advanced or metastatic head and neck squamous cell, hepatocellular, melanoma or renal cell carcinoma. Before TCR sequencing, CD4+ T cells and CD8+ T cells from peripheral blood were sorted into separate populations.

The TCR originated in an adult with an advanced solid tumor such as melanoma, head and neck, liver or kidney cancer. Recombination linked TRBV5-1 to TRBJ1-4; TRBD1 could be the D gene, as 6 bases match. The specimen was CD4+ or CD8+ T cells sorted from blood, collected in a trial of the OX40 agonist ivuxolimab. The DNA sequence reads TGCGCCAGCAGCTTGGAAGGGGGGCTGAGGGAAAAACTGTTTTTT. Its product reads: CASSLEGGLREKLFF. Outside the CDR3, residues come from the reference TRBV5-1 and TRBJ1-4 proteins, so the full variable domain is: KAGVTQTPRYLIKTRGQQVTLSCSPISGHRSVSWYQQTPGQGLQFLFEYFSETQRNKGNFPGRFSGRQFSNSRSEMNVSTLELGDSALYLCASSLEGGLREKLFFGSGTQLSVL.